What follows are 3 T cell receptor beta chains derived from one specimen sequenced in a study of T cell repertoires in cytomegalovirus infection. TCRdb called the reads again in MiXCR, with one record for every CDR3 protein. The sample holds around 740,000 distinct CDR3 sequences; about 40% are singletons and the top ten take around 3%. The specimen was PBMCs. The origin of the receptors is a human donor in good health (CMV status not recorded). Some clones in this sample may be carry-over from other donors' samples.

The CDR3 reads CASSLNTGEKEKLFF. CDR3 sequence (DNA): TGTGCCAGCAGCTTGAATACAGGGGAAAAGGAAAAACTGTTTTTT. The chain employs TRBV5-4 and TRBJ1-4; TRBD1 matches at 7 bases. The CDR3 sequence is 15 residues long. Germline V gene data show CDR1 as SGHNT and CDR2 as YYREEE (reference sequence). V lost 1 base, J lost 8 bases, and 8 bases stayed unmatched.

This sequence joins TRBV20-1 and TRBJ2-1, with 10 bases fitting TRBD2. The V segment lost 2 bases and the J segment 9 bases; nucleotides outside the gene matches: 10. Germline CDR1 reads DFQATT; CDR2 reads SNEGSKA (reference sequence). The CDR3 is 15 residues long. Here the CDR3 reads CSARSSSGRAGEQFF. The CDR3 region has the DNA TGCAGTGCTAGAAGTTCCAGCGGGAGGGCTGGTGAGCAGTTCTTC.

The rearrangement uses TRBV9 and TRBJ1-1; no firm D call. Germline V CDR1 and CDR2: SGDLS, YYNGEE. V was pared by 0 bases and J by 1 base, with 4 bases between. The CDR3 length is 13 residues. The CDR3 spells CASSVAQNTEAFF. The CDR3 DNA reads as TGTGCCAGCAGCGTAGCGCAGAACACTGAAGCTTTCTTT.